This TCR beta chain was captured by sequencing in a study of T cell responses to AZD1222 COVID-19 vaccine. CDR1 is SNHLY and CDR2 is FYNNEI in the germline V gene. The germline V and J ends were trimmed by 5 bases and 6 bases, with 8 bases remaining between them. This CDR3 is 11 amino acids long. The method was immunoSEQ multiplex PCR; TCRdb's version includes in-frame clones alone and lacks a portion of them. The sample shows 95,000 to 110,000 clones, around nine tenths of them seen only once. The chain carries TRBV2 and TRBJ2-7; D is ambiguous. Sequencing was performed on peripheral blood, taken 28 days after the second AZD1222 dose. The sequence was collected from an adult who received the AZD1222 COVID-19 vaccine. CDR3 in amino acids: CASSPVGEQYF. CDR3 coding DNA: TGTGCCAGCAGTCCGGTTGGCGAGCAGTACTTC. The full variable domain, its missing parts supplied by reference TRBV2 and TRBJ2-7, is EPEVTQTPSHQVTQMGQEVILRCVPISNHLYFYWYRQILGQKVEFLVSFYNNEISEKSEIFDDQFSVERPDGSNFTLKIRSTKLEDSAMYFCASSPVGEQYFGPGTRLTVT.